Listed below are T cell receptor beta chains from one sample, sequenced in a study of T-cell memory formation after mild COVID-19. TCRdb reprocessed the 5' RACE reads via MiXCR and lists one record per CDR3 protein. The data show around 250,000 distinct CDR3 sequences, more than 8% seen once. Sequenced material: PBMCs or a T cell subset sorted from them (not recorded which). The receptors were gathered from a man aged 18 to 35 who had mild COVID-19 (a few samples of this study predate the infection). Cell type and time point are not known. Both conserved end residues are part of each CDR3. The D gene is left open where the match is weak. Clone size is given for some rows only: seen once, a few or many times, or a class if the clone is expanded.

cdr3_nt cdr3_aa clone_size j_call d_call v_call
TGCGCCAGCAGCAAGACTAGCGGGCTTGGGAATGAGCAGTTCTTC CASSKTSGLGNEQFF few TRBJ2-1 TRBD2 TRBV5-1
TGCGCCAGCAGCTTGGCGGGGCTGTACACTGAAGCTTTCTTT CASSLAGLYTEAFF . TRBJ1-1 . TRBV5-1
TGTGCCAGCTCCATTTACAGGGGCTACGAGCAGTACTTC CASSIYRGYEQYF few TRBJ2-7 TRBD1 TRBV18
TGTGCCAGCAGAGCCGGTTTTAGCTCCTACAATGAGCAGTTCTTC CASRAGFSSYNEQFF . TRBJ2-1 . TRBV6-5
TGTGCCAGCAGTGCGACAGGGAGTCAGCCCCAGCATTTT CASSATGSQPQHF few TRBJ1-5 TRBD1 TRBV2
TGCGCCAGCAGCCCGGACGGTGGAAGCTCCTACGAGCAGTACTTC CASSPDGGSSYEQYF . TRBJ2-7 . TRBV5-1
TGTGCCAGCAGCTACTCAACAGTCACCGGGGAGCTGTTTTTT CASSYSTVTGELFF . TRBJ2-2 . TRBV11-2
TGTGCCAGCAGTAGTCACGCCGGACTTACCTCTTCCTACGAGCAGTACTTC CASSSHAGLTSSYEQYF . TRBJ2-7 . TRBV6-1
TGTGCCAGCAGCTTAGTGTCCAACTCCTACAATGAGCAGTTCTTC CASSLVSNSYNEQFF few TRBJ2-1 . TRBV11-2
TGTGCCAGCAGCCCTTTGGCGGGGAGAGATACGCAGTATTTT CASSPLAGRDTQYF few TRBJ2-3 . TRBV6-2/TRBV6-3
TGCGCCAGCAGCATACAGGGGACATTCGACGAGCAGTACTTC CASSIQGTFDEQYF . TRBJ2-7 TRBD1 TRBV5-1
TGTGCCAGTAGTAGAACCTGGGGGGCAGAGACCCAGTACTTC CASSRTWGAETQYF . TRBJ2-5 . TRBV19
TGCGCCAGCAGCTTCCAGTCGGGGGCCAACGTCCTGACTTTC CASSFQSGANVLTF . TRBJ2-6 . TRBV5-1
TGCAGCGCCGGGGCTAGCGGGAGAGGGGAGCAGTACTTC CSAGASGRGEQYF . TRBJ2-7 TRBD2 TRBV29-1
TGTGCCAGCAGCCGGGGACAGGCTTGGACTGAAGCTTTCTTT CASSRGQAWTEAFF . TRBJ1-1 TRBD1 TRBV2
TGTGCCAGCAGTTTCTCAGGGAACTCACCCCTCCACTTT CASSFSGNSPLHF few TRBJ1-6 . TRBV27
TGTGCCAGCGGATTTATTGGCAATCAGCCCCAGCATTTT CASGFIGNQPQHF few TRBJ1-5 . TRBV27
TGTGCCAGCAGCACATCGGGGGTACAGGGGGCGCGGTTTGGCGCTGAAGCTTTCTTT CASSTSGVQGARFGAEAFF . TRBJ1-1 TRBD1 TRBV7-2
TGTGCCATCAGTGAGACGGACCTTACTAAAGAGCAGTACTTC CAISETDLTKEQYF few TRBJ2-7 . TRBV10-3
TGTGCCAGCAGCACTAGCGGGGGGGCGGGGACCCAGTACTTC CASSTSGGAGTQYF . TRBJ2-5 TRBD2 TRBV11-2
TGTGCCAGCAGCTACGGGCAGGGGATTACCTACGAGCAGTACTTC CASSYGQGITYEQYF few TRBJ2-7 . TRBV7-8
TGTGCCAGCAGCCGGGGGGCCGGGGAGCTGTTTTTT CASSRGAGELFF few TRBJ2-2 TRBD2 TRBV7-9
TGCGCCAGCAACGAGTTAACGGGAGAGACCCAGTACTTC CASNELTGETQYF few TRBJ2-5 . TRBV5-1
TGCGCCAGCAGCTTGGGGACAGGGGGAATGAACACTGAAGCTTTCTTT CASSLGTGGMNTEAFF . TRBJ1-1 TRBD1 TRBV5-1
TGCAGTGCTAGGGTATTTGAGGCAGGACTTAACTATGGCTACACCTTC CSARVFEAGLNYGYTF . TRBJ1-2 . TRBV20-1
TGTGCCAGCTCACCACTCGAGGGGTTGAACACTGAAGCTTTCTTT CASSPLEGLNTEAFF few TRBJ1-1 . TRBV18
TGTGCCACCAGCAGTTACACTGAAGCTTTCTTT CATSSYTEAFF many TRBJ1-1 . TRBV15
TGTGCCATCAGTGGAAGATCCGGACAGGAGAGCTCCTACAATGAGCAGTTCTTC CAISGRSGQESSYNEQFF many TRBJ2-1 TRBD1 TRBV10-3
TGCAGTGCTCCCGCCCGGGCGAACACTGAAGCTTTCTTT CSAPARANTEAFF few TRBJ1-1 . TRBV20-1
TGTGCCAGCTCACCACGGATGAAAGAGGACGGGGAGCTATTTTTT CASSPRMKEDGELFF . TRBJ2-2 . TRBV18
TGCGCCAGCAGCCAAAGGGACACGAAGACCGGGGAGCTGTTTTTT CASSQRDTKTGELFF . TRBJ2-2 . TRBV4-1
TGTGCCAGCAGCTGGAGGGGATCCAGCACAGATACGCAGTATTTT CASSWRGSSTDTQYF few TRBJ2-3 . TRBV5-6
TGCGCCAGCAGCCAAGATCCAGGGCGGGCTGAAAAACTGTTTTTT CASSQDPGRAEKLFF . TRBJ1-4 . TRBV4-3